This entry concerns a single TCR beta chain. Those enrolled, adults aged about 18 to 89 years, came from some 23 US areas. Categorization into cohorts depended on clinical history that participants reported. This specimen belongs to a study of blood T cell repertoires in COVID-19. In the study overall: The samples span acute and convalescent COVID-19 from the United States, Italy and Spain.

As processed by the authors: Amplification with reference gene primers provided the estimates of nucleated cell counts. The protocol was immunoSEQ multiplex PCR, while the TCRdb copy is restricted to in-frame clones and leaves out a portion. That table furnishes V, J and clone size, whereas the DNA furnished D and trimming. The sample records 200,000 or so clones, 88% being singletons. The CDR3 sequence is 11 residues long. Germline V gene sequence: CDR1 DFQATT, CDR2 SNEGSKA (reference sequence). V gave up 3 bases and J gave up 8 bases, with 5 bases separating them. The TCR originated in a woman aged 30 to 39 who had been exposed to COVID-19. This sequence joins TRBV20-1 and TRBJ1-6; D gene unclear. Sequenced input: PBMCs or T cells enriched from blood (not recorded which). The CDR3 DNA reads TGCAGTGCTAGCCAGGATTCACCCCTCCACTTT. Translation gives CSASQDSPLHF.